The 5 T cell receptor beta chains below come from one sample, sequenced in a study of molecular identifiers for immune sequencing clone quantification. TCRdb redid the calling of the PCR reads with MiXCR, one entry per CDR3 protein. The table records fewer than 350,000 distinct CDR3 sequences, about 21% of them present only once. The sequencing input was naive CD8+ T cells from blood, with Jurkat cell RNA spiked in. The subset denotes: FACS-sorted CD8+CD4-CCR7+CD45RA+ naive T cells. These receptors were collected from a human donor in good health. Some libraries in this study had Jurkat cell RNA spiked in.

This clonotype was seen at least ten times. The J gene is TRBJ2-4, the V gene TRBV20-1; D gene ambiguous. V was shortened by 0 bases and J by 0 bases, with 9 bases between the two germline ends. This CDR3 is 15 amino acids long. Germline V gene lookup returns CDR1 DFQATT and CDR2 SNEGSKA (reference sequence). The CDR3 reads CSARDGDLAKNIQYF. The CDR3 DNA reads as TGCAGTGCTAGAGATGGGGATCTAGCCAAAAACATTCAGTACTTC.

The count of this clonotype is one. Just one base apart from a much larger clone, this may be a read error. The genes are TRBV19 and TRBJ1-5; TRBD1 is a possible D gene (6 bases). V dropped 11 bases and J dropped 6 bases, with 14 bases sitting between them. Germline values: CDR1 LNHDA, CDR2 SQIVND (reference sequence). The CDR3 length is 12 residues. CDR3: CAGTQGSQPQHF. CDR3 in DNA: TGTGCCGGTACCCAGGGGAGTCAGCCCCAGCATTTT.

In its sample, this clonotype was seen many times. This chain connects TRBV12-3 or TRBV12-4 to TRBJ1-1; D is undetermined. V dropped 5 bases and J dropped 1 base, with 8 bases sitting between them. The CDR3 has 13 residues. CDR3 region: CASSPRRNTEAFF. The CDR3 nucleotides read TGTGCCAGCAGTCCAAGACGGAACACTGAAGCTTTCTTT.

As concerns this clonotype: This may stem from a read error, because a much larger clone lies one nucleotide away. This chain links TRBV12-3 or TRBV12-4 with TRBJ2-1; 7 nucleotides match TRBD1. CDR3 length equals 15 residues. The CDR3 DNA is TGTGCCAGCAGTCCGGATGTACGGACAGGCGGTGAGCAGTCCTTC. This sequence encodes CASSPDVRTGGEQSF.

This clonotype appeared many times. This sequence joins TRBV20-1 and TRBJ2-2; D remains unclear. The germline gives CDR1 DFQATT, CDR2 SNEGSKA (reference sequence). The CDR3 has 14 amino acids. V lost 0 bases and J 5 bases, leaving 10 bases between the germline ends. CDR3 in amino acids: CSARDIMGTGELFF. In nucleotides, the CDR3 is TGCAGTGCTAGAGATATCATGGGGACCGGGGAGCTGTTTTTT.